This TCR beta chain was observed in a study of beta chain features in type 1 diabetes. The table lists this clone with a few counts. Its antigen remains unknown. Study-level results: Type 1 diabetes patients had moderately but significantly shorter TCRB CDR3s in all four CD4+ subsets. A greater similarity of naive, central memory and Treg TCRB repertoires was seen among patients than among healthy donors.

Germline-derived CDR1 and CDR2 are SGHRS and YFSETQ. The CDR3 length is 16 residues. Trimming took off 7 bases at V and 3 bases at J, with 21 bases between the two ends. The study reverse transcribed the entire isolated RNA, so it sequenced expressed TCRB transcripts. It was found that naive, central memory and regulatory T cell samples averaged about 4 million reads. TCRdb's table, derived via immunoSEQ multiplex PCR, lists solely in-frame clones and lacks some. The sample consists of approximately 250,000 clones, more than 9% of them appearing once. The V and J genes are TRBV5-1 and TRBJ2-3, with D possibly matching TRBD2 (5 bases). Sequences were obtained from naive CD4+ T cells from blood. The sequence came from a woman younger than 30 in good health. CDR3 in DNA: TGCGCCAGCGGACCCGAGGCGGGCGGAATAACAGATACGCAGTATTTT. Protein sequence: CASGPEAGGITDTQYF. The whole variable domain, remainder taken from reference TRBV5-1 and TRBJ2-3, is KAGVTQTPRYLIKTRGQQVTLSCSPISGHRSVSWYQQTPGQGLQFLFEYFSETQRNKGNFPGRFSGRQFSNSRSEMNVSTLELGDSALYLCASGPEAGGITDTQYFGPGTRLTVL.